This T cell receptor (beta chain) was observed in a study of T-cell reconstitution after alpha-beta-depleted transplantation in children listed by TCRdb under 2016. Regarding the research as a whole: The study quantitatively tracked T-cell immune reconstitution after TCRalphabeta/CD19-depleted allogeneic hematopoietic cell transplantation in children using TCR repertoire profiling.

V is clipped by 5 bases and J by 1 base, and the sequence between their germline boundaries is 11 bases long. Taken from cysteine to phenylalanine, the CDR3 has 14 residues. The retained sequence is limited to the CDR3, 42 bases, with the frame set at the first base. Looking up the germline V gene yields CDR1 MNHEY and CDR2 SVGAGI. Read against the paper, the sample's treatment or condition label means: allogeneic hematopoietic cell transplantation with graft depleted of TCRalphabeta T cells and CD19 B cells. The children who served as transplant recipients had been given grafts of TCRalphabeta/CD19-depleted allogeneic hematopoietic cells. Points the paper makes about the study in general: Apparently early alphabetaT-cell count recovery about two months after transplant reportedly relied on only several hundred rapidly expanded clones derived from non-depleted graft cells. In some patients, the high TCRbeta diversity seen at day 60 was put down to recipient T cells and intrathymic progenitors that had survived conditioning. The frequencies of hyperexpanded clones fell over the following months, and after one year, T-cell counts and TCRbeta diversity were mostly attributed to newly produced T cells.

Library creation used PCR. TCRdb shows the sequencer as Illumina HiSeq 2500. Molecular barcoding was employed in the preparation of TCR libraries, with unique molecular identifiers being used to normalize TCRbeta repertoire quantification. The public reads were reprocessed in TCRdb via fastp at Q25 and MiXCR, keeping in-frame beta chains. Here each entry gathers all rows of one CDR3 protein and keeps the most common genes and DNA. Within this sample are about 980,000 distinct CDR3 sequences, with roughly 29% of them counted one time only. The top ten constitute more than 25% of the sample. This clonotype turned up a few times. Its recognized antigen is unknown. Base qualities are not provided; no much larger clone lies one nucleotide away.

This chain joins TRBV6-5 to TRBJ1-1; no D gene is confidently identified. This specimen consisted of PBMCs, mostly from graft donor cells, obtained 360 days after TCRalphabeta/CD19-depleted stem cell transplant. The receptor was isolated from a boy less than two years old who had a stem cell transplant for SCID, so the T cells may come from the graft donor. The CDR3 region has the sequence CASSHPTGNTEAFF. The sequenced DNA is TGTGCCAGCAGTCACCCGACCGGGAACACTGAAGCTTTCTTT.